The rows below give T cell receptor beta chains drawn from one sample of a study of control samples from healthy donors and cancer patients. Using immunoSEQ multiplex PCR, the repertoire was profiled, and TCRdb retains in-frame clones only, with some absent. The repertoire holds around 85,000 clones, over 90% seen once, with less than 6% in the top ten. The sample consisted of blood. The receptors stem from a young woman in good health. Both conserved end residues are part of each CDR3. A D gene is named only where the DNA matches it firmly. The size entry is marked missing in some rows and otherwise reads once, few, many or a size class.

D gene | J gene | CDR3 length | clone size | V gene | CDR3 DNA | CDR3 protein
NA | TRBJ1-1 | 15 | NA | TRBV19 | TGTGCCAGTAGTATAGATCCGGCGAACAAGGCTGAAGCTTTCTTT | CASSIDPANKAEAFF
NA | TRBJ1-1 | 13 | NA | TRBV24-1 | TGTGCCACATCTACGGCAGGGTACACTGAAGCTTTCTTT | CATSTAGYTEAFF
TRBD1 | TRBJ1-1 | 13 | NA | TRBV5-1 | TGCGCCAGCAGCCGCACGGACAGGGAGGGAGCTTTCTTT | CASSRTDREGAFF
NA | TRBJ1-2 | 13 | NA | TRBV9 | TGTGCCAGCAGCGGAGAGGTAACGGGTGGCTACACCTTC | CASSGEVTGGYTF
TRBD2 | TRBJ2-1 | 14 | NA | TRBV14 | TGTGCCAGCAGCCTAGCGGGGGGGGCCCATGAGCAGTTCTTC | CASSLAGGAHEQFF
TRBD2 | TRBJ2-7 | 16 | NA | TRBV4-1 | TGCGCCAGCAGCCAGGGCACCTCTAGCGGGGTCTACGAGCAGTACTTC | CASSQGTSSGVYEQYF
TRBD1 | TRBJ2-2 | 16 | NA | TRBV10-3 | TGTGCCATCAGTGGCGGGACAGGGAAAGGTACCGGGGAGCTGTTTTTT | CAISGGTGKGTGELFF
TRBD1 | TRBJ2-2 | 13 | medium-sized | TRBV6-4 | TGTGCCAGCGGGACAGGGGACACCGGGGAGCTGTTTTTT | CASGTGDTGELFF
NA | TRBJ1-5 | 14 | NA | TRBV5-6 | TGTGCCAGCAGCCAAGACAGGTCGGGTACGCCCCAGCATTTT | CASSQDRSGTPQHF
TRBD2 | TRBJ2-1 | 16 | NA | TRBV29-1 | TGCAGCGCCGGCCTAACGGGAGGTTTTTCTTCAAATGAGCAGTTCTTC | CSAGLTGGFSSNEQFF
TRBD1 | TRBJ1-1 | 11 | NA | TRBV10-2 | TGCGCCAGCCAGGGGGACTTTGAAGCTTTCTTT | CASQGDFEAFF
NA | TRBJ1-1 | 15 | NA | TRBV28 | TGTGCCAGCAGCTATTATGGGGGGATGAACACTGAAGCTTTCTTT | CASSYYGGMNTEAFF
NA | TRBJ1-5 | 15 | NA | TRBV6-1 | TGTGCCAGCAGTGAAGCGGGGGGGAGCAATCAGCCCCAGCATTTT | CASSEAGGSNQPQHF
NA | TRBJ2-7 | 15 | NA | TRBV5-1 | TGCGCCAGCAGCTGGGGGCGAGTAAGCTCCTACGAGCAGTACTTC | CASSWGRVSSYEQYF
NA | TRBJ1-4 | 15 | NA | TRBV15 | TGTGCCACCAGCATAGCGACAGGTGGGAGTGAAAAACTGTTTTTT | CATSIATGGSEKLFF
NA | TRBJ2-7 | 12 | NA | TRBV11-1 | TGTGCCAGCAGCGGAGGGGTCTACGAGCAGTACTTC | CASSGGVYEQYF
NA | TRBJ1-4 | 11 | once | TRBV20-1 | TGCAGTGCTAGTTTTCGGGAAAAACTGTTTTTT | CSASFREKLFF
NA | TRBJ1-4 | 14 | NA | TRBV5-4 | TGTGCCAGCAGCTTGGGTCAGGGTCGGGAAAAACTGTTTTTT | CASSLGQGREKLFF
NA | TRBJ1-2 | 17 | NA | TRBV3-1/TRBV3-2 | TGTGCCAGCAGCCAAGGAGGGGCGCGGGTTGGGAGGACCACCTACACCTTC | CASSQGGARVGRTTYTF
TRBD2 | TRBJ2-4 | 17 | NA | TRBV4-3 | TGCGCCAGCAGCCAAGATCTGGTGGGAGGGCTCGGAAACATTCAGTACTTC | CASSQDLVGGLGNIQYF
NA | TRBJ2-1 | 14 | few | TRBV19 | TGTGCCAGTAGTACTCCCCCACCCTCCGGTGAGCAGTTCTTC | CASSTPPPSGEQFF
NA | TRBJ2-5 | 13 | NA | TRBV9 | TGTGCCAGCAGCGTAGAAGTTTGGGAGACCCAGTACTTC | CASSVEVWETQYF
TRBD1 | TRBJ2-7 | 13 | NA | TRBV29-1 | TGCAGCGTGGGGACAGGGCGCTCCTACGAGCAGTACTTC | CSVGTGRSYEQYF
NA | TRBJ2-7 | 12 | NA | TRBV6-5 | TGTGCCAGCAGCAAGGACCGATACGAGCAGTACTTC | CASSKDRYEQYF
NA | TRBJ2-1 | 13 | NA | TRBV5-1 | TGCGCCAGCAGCCCGACCGCCCTTAATGAGCAGTTCTTC | CASSPTALNEQFF
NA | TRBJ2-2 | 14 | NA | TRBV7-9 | TGTGCCAGCAGCCGAGGTACGAGCACCGGGGAGCTGTTTTTT | CASSRGTSTGELFF
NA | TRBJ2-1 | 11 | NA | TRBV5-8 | TGTGCCAGCAGCTTACGCGATGAGCAGTTCTTC | CASSLRDEQFF
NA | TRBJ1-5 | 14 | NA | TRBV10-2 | TGCGCCAGCAGTGATAGGATGGCCAATCAGCCCCAGCATTTT | CASSDRMANQPQHF
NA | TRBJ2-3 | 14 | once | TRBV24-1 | TGTGCCACCAGTGATTTGGCAGGGGCAGATACGCAGTATTTT | CATSDLAGADTQYF
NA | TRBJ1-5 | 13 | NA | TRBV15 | TGTGCCACCGACTTCGATGGCAATCAGCCCCAGCATTTT | CATDFDGNQPQHF
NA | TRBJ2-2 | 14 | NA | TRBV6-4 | TGTGCCAGCAGTGACCCCAACTCCTCCGGGGAGCTGTTTTTT | CASSDPNSSGELFF
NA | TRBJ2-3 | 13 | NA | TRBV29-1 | TGCAGCGCCCCTCTTGGGGATGCAGATACGCAGTATTTT | CSAPLGDADTQYF
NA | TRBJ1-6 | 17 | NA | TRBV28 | TGTGCCAGCAGTTTACGGTTCGGCCGAACCTATAATTCACCCCTCCACTTT | CASSLRFGRTYNSPLHF
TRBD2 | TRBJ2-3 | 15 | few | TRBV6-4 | TGTGCCAGCAGTGTGTCTAGCGGGAGCACAGATACGCAGTATTTT | CASSVSSGSTDTQYF
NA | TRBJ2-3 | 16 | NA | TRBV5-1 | TGCGCCAGCAGCTTGGTCCCAGGCAACGGGGGAGATACGCAGTATTTT | CASSLVPGNGGDTQYF
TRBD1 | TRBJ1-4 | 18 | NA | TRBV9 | TGTGCCAGCAGCGCAACATCTATGACAGGGCTCAAGAATGAAAAACTGTTTTTT | CASSATSMTGLKNEKLFF
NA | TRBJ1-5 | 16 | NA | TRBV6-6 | TGTGCCAGCACCCCTATGACAGGCAGGATCAATCAGCCCCAGCATTTT | CASTPMTGRINQPQHF
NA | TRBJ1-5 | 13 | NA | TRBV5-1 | TGCGCCAGCAGCTTCGGGGACAATCAGCCCCAGCATTTT | CASSFGDNQPQHF
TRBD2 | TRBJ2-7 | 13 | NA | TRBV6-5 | TGTGCCAGCTCAGCGGGGAGTTCCTACGAGCAGTACTTC | CASSAGSSYEQYF
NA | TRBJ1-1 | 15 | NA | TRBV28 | TGTGCCAGCAGTTCTCCAGGGTCTAGGAACACTGAAGCTTTCTTT | CASSSPGSRNTEAFF
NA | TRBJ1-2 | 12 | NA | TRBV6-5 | TGTGCCAGCAGCCCAGGGACGAGTGGCTACACCTTC | CASSPGTSGYTF